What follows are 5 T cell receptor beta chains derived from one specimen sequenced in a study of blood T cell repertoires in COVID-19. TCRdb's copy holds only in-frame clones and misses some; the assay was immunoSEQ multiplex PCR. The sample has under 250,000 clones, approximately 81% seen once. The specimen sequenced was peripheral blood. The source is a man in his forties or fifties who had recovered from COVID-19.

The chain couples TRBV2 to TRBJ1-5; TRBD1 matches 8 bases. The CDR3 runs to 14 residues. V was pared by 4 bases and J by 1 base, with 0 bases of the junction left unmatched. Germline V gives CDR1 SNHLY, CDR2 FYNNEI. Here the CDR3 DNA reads TGTGCCAGCAGTGGACAGGGGAGCAATCAGCCCCAGCATTTT. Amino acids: CASSGQGSNQPQHF. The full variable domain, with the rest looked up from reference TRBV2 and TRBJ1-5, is EPEVTQTPSHQVTQMGQEVILRCVPISNHLYFYWYRQILGQKVEFLVSFYNNEISEKSEIFDDQFSVERPDGSNFTLKIRSTKLEDSAMYFCASSGQGSNQPQHFGDGTRLSIL.

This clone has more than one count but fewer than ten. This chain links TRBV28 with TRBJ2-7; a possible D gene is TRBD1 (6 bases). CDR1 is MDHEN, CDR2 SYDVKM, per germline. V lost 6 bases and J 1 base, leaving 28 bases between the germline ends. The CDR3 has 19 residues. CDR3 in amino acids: CASSASPDSAEVFSYEQYF. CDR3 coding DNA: TGTGCCAGCAGCGCCTCCCCGGACAGTGCGGAGGTCTTTTCCTACGAGCAGTACTTC.

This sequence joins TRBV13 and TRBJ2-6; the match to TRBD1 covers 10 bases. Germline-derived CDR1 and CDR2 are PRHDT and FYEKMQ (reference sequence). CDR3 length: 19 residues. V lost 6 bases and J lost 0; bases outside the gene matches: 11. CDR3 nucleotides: TGTGCCAGCAGTTATATTCCGGGACAGGGGAGCTCTGGGGCCAACGTCCTGACTTTC. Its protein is CASSYIPGQGSSGANVLTF.

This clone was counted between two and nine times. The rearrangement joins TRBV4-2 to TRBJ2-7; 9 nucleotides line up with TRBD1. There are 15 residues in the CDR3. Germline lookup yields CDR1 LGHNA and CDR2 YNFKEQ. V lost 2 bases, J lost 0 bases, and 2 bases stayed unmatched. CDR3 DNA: TGTGCCAGCAGCCAACGGGACAGGGACTCCTACGAGCAGTACTTC. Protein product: CASSQRDRDSYEQYF.

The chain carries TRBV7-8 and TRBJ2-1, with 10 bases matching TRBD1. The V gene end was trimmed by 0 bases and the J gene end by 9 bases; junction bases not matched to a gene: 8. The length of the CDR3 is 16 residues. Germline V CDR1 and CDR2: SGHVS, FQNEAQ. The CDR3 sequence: CASSLAKTGGSGEQFF. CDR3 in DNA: TGTGCCAGCAGCTTAGCCAAGACAGGGGGCTCGGGTGAGCAGTTCTTC.